This TCR beta chain was found in a study of early T cells in non-severe SARS-CoV-2 infection. Whole-study findings and limits: CD4 and private specificities were missed by VDJdb matching, which favored anti-spike CD8 responses.

Individual cDNA molecules each received unique molecular identifiers attached to them. TCRdb passed the 5' RACE reads through MiXCR, listing each CDR3 protein once. The sample holds tens of thousands of distinct CDR3 sequences, over 5% seen once. The CDR3 sequence is 14 residues long. CDR1 and CDR2 from the germline V gene are SQVTM and ANQGSEA. V was pared by 6 bases and J by 5 bases, with 19 bases between. In this sample, this clonotype turned up many times. The antigen is not known. The V gene is TRBV29-1, the J gene TRBJ1-1; weak D call: TRBD1 (5 bases). The sequencing sample was made of whole blood. The sequence was obtained from an adult who was a healthcare worker with PCR-confirmed SARS-CoV-2 infection or an uninfected control (not recorded which). CDR3 sequence: CSVPPHGRGTEAFF. The CDR3 DNA reads TGCAGCGTGCCCCCCCACGGAAGGGGAACTGAAGCTTTCTTT. The variable domain in full, completed from reference TRBV29-1 and TRBJ1-1, reads SAVISQKPSRDICQRGTSLTIQCQVDSQVTMMFWYRQQPGQSLTLIATANQGSEATYESGFVIDKFPISRPNLTFSTLTVSNMSPEDSSIYLCSVPPHGRGTEAFFGQGTRLTVV.